A single sample is the source of the 16 T cell receptor beta chains below, sequenced in a study of breast tumors, draining lymph nodes, adjacent tissues. TCRdb re-analysed the multiplex PCR reads in MiXCR, keeping a single row per CDR3 protein. The table includes 200,000 or so distinct CDR3 sequences, approximately 30% detected once. Samples came from axillary lymph nodes draining the breast cancer. Input material: axillary lymph node tissue. The source is a female donor with breast cancer. Some clones in this sample may be carry-over from other donors' samples.

Ten or more counts support this clonotype. The chain has TRBV6-1 and TRBJ2-7, with D perhaps being TRBD1 or TRBD2 (6 bases each). Between the trimmed V and J ends, which lost 10 bases and 0 bases, there was a span of 13 bases. There are 13 residues in the CDR3. Germline V lookup: CDR1 MNHNS, CDR2 SASEGT. The DNA of the CDR3 is TGTGCCACCAGGCGGGACACCTCCTACGAGCAGTACTTC. Encoded protein: CATRRDTSYEQYF.

This clonotype has ten or more counts. The CDR3 sequence: CASSPEYGAVYEQYF. In DNA form, the CDR3 reads TGTGCCAGCAGCCCAGAGTATGGAGCAGTATACGAGCAGTACTTC. V and J are TRBV11-2 and TRBJ2-7; D is ambiguous. The germline gives CDR1 SGHAT, CDR2 FQNNGV. The V end was cut by 5 bases, the J end by 4 bases, with 18 bases between. This CDR3 is 15 amino acids long.

The V gene is TRBV3-1, the J gene TRBJ1-2, with D perhaps TRBD1 (5 bases). Germline values: CDR1 LGHDT, CDR2 YNNKEL (reference sequence). The CDR3 consists of 15 residues. Trimming took 3 bases from V and 0 from J, leaving 11 bases between them. The CDR3 here is CASSHRDRANYGYTF. The CDR3 nucleotides are TGTGCCAGCAGCCACCGGGACCGAGCTAACTATGGCTACACCTTC.

V is TRBV11-3 and J is TRBJ2-2, with a weak D call TRBD2 (6 bases). Trimming shortened V by 5 bases and J by 7 bases, and 14 bases separated the two germline ends. The CDR3 is 14 residues long. Germline V gene data show CDR1 as SGHNT and CDR2 as YENEEA. The CDR3 DNA reads as TGTGCCAGCAGCCCCGGAGGGGCTAGCGGGGAGCTGTTTTTT. Its protein product is CASSPGGASGELFF.

This clonotype was observed many times. V is TRBV6-1 and J is TRBJ1-2; TRBD1 matches at 7 bases. The CDR3 length is 14 residues. After removal of 4 bases from V and 3 bases from J, the junction contained 5 bases not matched to a gene. CDR1 is MNHNS and CDR2 is SASEGT in the germline V gene. This CDR3 reads CASSVDQGDYGYTF. For the CDR3, the DNA is TGTGCCAGCAGTGTTGACCAGGGGGACTATGGCTACACCTTC.

This clonotype was observed many times. The genes are TRBV5-1 and TRBJ2-1; D call uncertain. CDR3 length: 13 amino acids. V was shortened by 2 bases and J by 8 bases, with 11 bases between the two germline ends. Germline CDR1 is SGHRS and CDR2 is YFSETQ. Written as DNA, the CDR3 is TGCGCCAGCAGCTTCTCGAGGAACGATGAGCAGTTCTTC. Its translation is CASSFSRNDEQFF.

The V call is TRBV25-1, the J call TRBJ1-4; no clear D gene. The V and J ends lost 9 bases and 5 bases respectively, with 4 bases between them. This CDR3 is 10 amino acids long. Germline loops: CDR1 MGHDK, CDR2 SYGVNS. The CDR3 protein is CASPNEKLFF. The CDR3 DNA sequence: TGTGCCAGTCCAAATGAAAAACTGTTTTTT.

The chain couples TRBV2 to TRBJ1-2; D may be TRBD1 (6 bases). In germline, CDR1 is SNHLY, CDR2 FYNNEI. The length of the CDR3 is 13 residues. Trimming removed 10 bases at V and 7 bases at J, with 19 bases between. DNA of the CDR3: TGTGCCACGGGACTAGCGGGGGCGCTTGGCTACACCTTC. It is translated as CATGLAGALGYTF.

This clonotype occurred a few times. The chain carries TRBV6-1 and TRBJ2-7; D perhaps matches TRBD1 (6 bases). The CDR3 totals 14 residues. Germline CDR1 MNHNS, CDR2 SASEGT. The V gene lost 4 bases and the J gene lost 2 bases, with 12 bases spanning the gap. The CDR3 sequence: CASSVPGVPYEQYF. The CDR3 bases are TGTGCCAGCAGTGTGCCAGGGGTCCCCTACGAGCAGTACTTC.

This clonotype was counted ten times or more. This chain links TRBV15 with TRBJ2-1; D not resolved. Per the germline V gene, CDR1 is LNHNV and CDR2 is YYDKDF (reference sequence). The CDR3 is 14 residues long. Deletions cut 0 bases from V and 8 bases from J, with 11 bases between. CDR3 DNA: TGTGCCACCAGCAGAGATCGGGCCTCCCATGAGCAGTTCTTC. Translated: CATSRDRASHEQFF.

This clonotype was counted ten times or more. This chain uses TRBV7-2 with TRBJ2-7; 8 bases match TRBD1. The germline V gene has CDR1 SGHTA and CDR2 FQGNSA. Germline trimming cut 2 bases from V and 4 bases from J; bases unmatched to any gene: 4. The CDR3 consists of 14 residues. In DNA, the CDR3 is TGTGCCAGCAGCTTATCAGGGGGCTTATACGAGCAGTACTTC. Amino acids: CASSLSGGLYEQYF.

This chain connects TRBV7-2 to TRBJ2-3; 8 nucleotides agree with TRBD2. CDR1 is SGHTA and CDR2 is FQGNSA in the germline V gene. Unmatched junction bases numbered 6, after V lost 6 bases and J lost 4 bases. The CDR3 runs 14 residues. CDR3: CASSCGGSADTQYF. The CDR3 nucleotides are TGTGCCAGCAGTTGCGGGGGGTCCGCAGATACGCAGTATTTT.

V gene TRBV7-9 combines with J gene TRBJ2-7, with 9 bases identical to TRBD1. V shed 5 bases and J 2 bases; nucleotides not matched to a gene: 7. The CDR3 is 15 amino acids. CDR1 and CDR2 (germline): SEHNR, FQNEAQ (reference sequence). This CDR3 is CASSPDRGRPYEQYF. The CDR3 coding sequence is TGTGCCAGCAGCCCGGACAGGGGAAGACCCTACGAGCAGTACTTC.

In the case of this clonotype: With a much larger clone just one base away, this may be a read error. V is TRBV5-5 and J is TRBJ2-3; 8 bases line up with TRBD2. V was pared by 4 bases and J by 6 bases, with 10 bases of the junction left unmatched. Per germline, CDR1 SGHKS and CDR2 YYEKEE (reference sequence). The CDR3 is made up of 15 amino acids. CDR3 sequence reads: CASSVTSAGADTQYF. The CDR3 bases are TGTGCCAGCAGCGTGACTAGCGCGGGGGCGGATACGCAGTATTTT.

This clonotype was seen a few times. This chain joins TRBV12-3 or TRBV12-4 and TRBJ2-1; 12 bases align to TRBD2. V dropped 4 bases and J dropped 6; count of bases not matched to a gene: 7. The CDR3 covers 16 residues. This CDR3 is CASSYRTSGVGNEQFF. DNA of the CDR3: TGTGCCAGCAGTTACCGGACTAGCGGGGTTGGCAATGAGCAGTTCTTC.

Ten or more counts support this clonotype. This rearrangement joins TRBV27 to TRBJ2-1; no definite D call. The CDR3 is 13 residues long. Germline V lookup: CDR1 MNHEY, CDR2 SMNVEV (reference sequence). The V and J ends lost 2 bases and 7 bases respectively, with 9 bases between them. The CDR3 protein is CASSLGWANEQFF. CDR3 nucleotide sequence: TGTGCCAGCAGTTTAGGGTGGGCGAATGAGCAGTTCTTC.